The present T cell receptor beta chain was sequenced within a study of OX40 agonist ivuxolimab in advanced cancers. This clone was detected only once. Assay used: immunoSEQ multiplex PCR; TCRdb lists only in-frame clones, some missing. The data show more than 20,000 clones, approximately 82% seen once. Patients had blood sampled at baseline and again on cycle 4 day 1 and cycle 7 day 1. Trimming cost V 8 bases and J 3 bases; bases outside gene matches: 4. The CDR3 totals 13 residues. CDR1 and CDR2 from the germline V gene are SGHTA and FQGNSA. The receptor comes from an adult with an advanced solid tumor such as melanoma, head and neck, liver or kidney cancer. Specimen: CD4+ or CD8+ T cells sorted from blood, collected in a trial of the OX40 agonist ivuxolimab. J is TRBJ2-7 and V is TRBV7-2; 10 positions match TRBD2. The DNA for the CDR3 is TGTGCCAGCCAACTAGCGGGGTACTACGAGCAGTACTTC. The encoded protein is CASQLAGYYEQYF.